The rows below give T cell receptor beta chains drawn from one sample of a study of Ad26.COV2.S vaccination and SARS-CoV-2 variants. Profiled with immunoSEQ multiplex PCR; TCRdb holds only in-frame clones, not every one. This table has approximately 410,000 clones, around 92% appearing once. Sequencing used peripheral blood, obtained in a trial of Ad26.COV2.S vaccine versus placebo. The receptor set was obtained from a person aged 18 to 65 who received the Ad26.COV2.S COVID-19 vaccine or a placebo. Both conserved end residues are part of each CDR3. The D gene is left open where the match is weak. Size is omitted from some rows. Given values are once, few, many or a class for expanded clones.

>TRBJ1-1|-|TRBV19|TRBD1
TGTGCCAGTAGTAAAACCGGGACAGGGTCAACTGAAGCTTTCTTT
CASSKTGTGSTEAFF
>TRBJ2-7|-|TRBV15|-
TGTGCCACCAGCAGAGAGGACGAGCAGTACTTC
CATSREDEQYF
>TRBJ1-1|-|TRBV28|-
TGTGCCAGCAGTTTTGGGCCCGGAGGAGCTGAAGCTTTCTTT
CASSFGPGGAEAFF
>TRBJ1-2|-|TRBV14|-
TGTGCCAGCAGCCTGGGCATCGGAAGCTCTATTTTCGGCTACACCTTC
CASSLGIGSSIFGYTF
>TRBJ2-1|-|TRBV10-3|-
TGTGCCATCAATGGGGCCTCCTACAATGAGCAGTTCTTC
CAINGASYNEQFF
>TRBJ1-1|-|TRBV6-2/TRBV6-3|-
TGTGCCAGCCGCCTCCGTGAAGCTTTCTTT
CASRLREAFF
>TRBJ2-6|-|TRBV5-1|-
TGCGCCAGCAGCTTGGTTGTAAAACTCTCTGGGGCCAACGTCCTGACTTTC
CASSLVVKLSGANVLTF
>TRBJ2-5|-|TRBV4-3|TRBD2
TGCGCCAGCAGCCAAGGTGTGGGAGCGGGGGCCGGCCAAGAGACCCAGTACTTC
CASSQGVGAGAGQETQYF
>TRBJ2-3|-|TRBV19|-
TGTGCCAGTAGTACGGCAGGCCTCACAGATACGCAGTATTTT
CASSTAGLTDTQYF
>TRBJ2-3|once|TRBV12-3/TRBV12-4|TRBD2
TGTGCCAGCAGCACGGGGACTAGCGTTGCGCAGTATTTT
CASSTGTSVAQYF
>TRBJ2-3|-|TRBV4-3|TRBD2
TGCGCCAGCAGCCCACAATCGGGACTAGCGAAGACAGATACGCAGTATTTT
CASSPQSGLAKTDTQYF
>TRBJ1-3|-|TRBV15|-
TGTGCCACCAGCAGACAGGGGCCGGGAAACACCATATATTTT
CATSRQGPGNTIYF
>TRBJ1-2|-|TRBV29-1|-
TGCAGCGTTGAAGATCCTTTGGGGCAGGTACCCTATGGCTACACCTTC
CSVEDPLGQVPYGYTF
>TRBJ2-3|-|TRBV5-1|-
TGCGCCAGCAGCTTGGGTAACACAGATACGCAGTATTTT
CASSLGNTDTQYF
>TRBJ1-5|-|TRBV7-4|TRBD1
TGTGCCAGCAGCCGATATGGACAGGCCTATAGCAATCAGCCCCAGCATTTT
CASSRYGQAYSNQPQHF
>TRBJ2-3|-|TRBV7-2|TRBD2
TGTGCCAGCAGCTTGACTAGCGGGGTCACAGATACGCAGTATTTT
CASSLTSGVTDTQYF
>TRBJ1-2|-|TRBV7-9|-
TGTGCCAGCAGCACAGAGGTCACTAACTATGGCTACACCTTC
CASSTEVTNYGYTF
>TRBJ2-1|-|TRBV5-6|-
TGTGCCAGCAGCTTGGTCCGGCGGGACCCAAGGGATGAGCAGTTCTTC
CASSLVRRDPRDEQFF
>TRBJ2-1|-|TRBV4-3|-
TGCGCCAGCAGCCCAGATTCCTACAATGAGCAGTTCTTC
CASSPDSYNEQFF
>TRBJ1-2|few|TRBV7-8|-
TGTGCCAGCAGCTTAGGGGGAGGACAAGGTGGCTACACCTTC
CASSLGGGQGGYTF
>TRBJ2-7|-|TRBV5-1|TRBD1
TGCGCCAGCAGCGGATACAGGGGAAGTTTCTACGAGCAGTACTTC
CASSGYRGSFYEQYF
>TRBJ2-7|-|TRBV7-8|-
TGTGCCAGCAGCTTGGGGCGGATCTCCTACGAGCAGTACTTC
CASSLGRISYEQYF
>TRBJ1-2|-|TRBV19|-
TGTGCCAGTAGTATAGGGTACAGTCGAGAATTTAACTATGGCTACACCTTC
CASSIGYSREFNYGYTF
>TRBJ1-1|-|TRBV18|-
TGTGCCAGCTCACCCCAGACAGAGCGCACTGAAGCTTTCTTT
CASSPQTERTEAFF
>TRBJ2-5|-|TRBV30|TRBD2
TGTGCCTGGCAAGCCGTCCTGGGGACTACCGCAGAGACCCAGTACTTC
CAWQAVLGTTAETQYF
>TRBJ2-5|-|TRBV9|TRBD2
TGTGCCAGCAGCGGTAGCAGGGCGGGGAGCGGGGGGGCTGGAACCCAGTACTTC
CASSGSRAGSGGAGTQYF
>TRBJ1-1|-|TRBV5-1|-
TGCGCCAGCAGAGGCTCCCTTCTGGCCAGTAACGCGGACACTGAAGCTTTCTTT
CASRGSLLASNADTEAFF
>TRBJ2-5|-|TRBV29-1|-
TGCAGCGTTTGGGACCGGGGGGCGGGCCAAGGGACCCAGTACTTC
CSVWDRGAGQGTQYF
>TRBJ1-1|-|TRBV6-6|-
TGTGCCAGCAGTTACGGGGATCAGGGGATGAACACTGAAGCTTTCTTT
CASSYGDQGMNTEAFF
>TRBJ1-1|-|TRBV6-5|-
TGTGCCAGCAGTTCCGGGACAGAAGCTTTCTTT
CASSSGTEAFF
>TRBJ2-5|-|TRBV10-2|TRBD2
TGCGCCAGCAGACTAGCGGGGAGCCAAGAGACCCAGTACTTC
CASRLAGSQETQYF
>TRBJ2-3|-|TRBV10-2|-
TGCGCCAGCAGCACAGTGGACTACACAGATACGCAGTATTTT
CASSTVDYTDTQYF
>TRBJ1-1|-|TRBV6-2/TRBV6-3|-
TGTGCCAGCAGTTACCATGGTTCCGGGGGGACTGAAGCTTTCTTT
CASSYHGSGGTEAFF
>TRBJ2-7|-|TRBV3-1/TRBV3-2|TRBD1
TGTGCCAGCAGCCCTGGACAGGGCGGCTACGAGCAGTACTTC
CASSPGQGGYEQYF
>TRBJ2-5|-|TRBV6-1|TRBD2
TGTGCCAGCAGTGATCGAGCGGGGGGGAAAGAGACCCAGTACTTC
CASSDRAGGKETQYF
>TRBJ2-7|-|TRBV5-4|TRBD1
TGTGCCAGCAGCGTCGTTGGACAGGGGGCCCACGAGCAGTACTTC
CASSVVGQGAHEQYF
>TRBJ1-1|-|TRBV7-8|-
TGTGCCAGCAGCTTATTCGGGTCTGCCCCTGAAGCTTTCTTT
CASSLFGSAPEAFF
>TRBJ1-2|-|TRBV6-1|-
TGTGCCAGCAGTGAAGTGATCAGGCGGGGCTACACCTTC
CASSEVIRRGYTF
>TRBJ2-2|-|TRBV4-3|-
TGCGCCAGCAGCCAGGCCCCGCGGGGAACCGGGGAGCTGTTTTTT
CASSQAPRGTGELFF
>TRBJ1-2|few|TRBV10-3|-
TGTGCCATCAGTGGGGGAGGGACTTATGGCTACACCTTC
CAISGGGTYGYTF
>TRBJ2-7|-|TRBV27|-
TGTGCCAGCAGTTTAAAAGGGACATCCTATTTTTACGAGCAGTACTTC
CASSLKGTSYFYEQYF
>TRBJ1-2|-|TRBV19|-
TGTGCCAGTAGTACCCCGGGTTCGGAGAACTATGGCTACACCTTC
CASSTPGSENYGYTF
>TRBJ1-1|once|TRBV5-4|-
TGTGCCAGCAGCTTTACCGGGACGGGCACTGAAGCTTTCTTT
CASSFTGTGTEAFF
>TRBJ1-1|-|TRBV27|-
TGTGCCAGCAGTTTAAGAGGAGATGAAGCTTTCTTT
CASSLRGDEAFF
>TRBJ2-2|-|TRBV5-1|TRBD2
TGCGCCAGCAGCTTGTTCCTAGCGGGGGGCAACACCGGGGAGCTGTTTTTT
CASSLFLAGGNTGELFF
>TRBJ1-2|-|TRBV6-6|TRBD1
TGTGCCAGCAGACCCTCCTCGACAGGGTCCAACTATGGCTACACCTTC
CASRPSSTGSNYGYTF
>TRBJ1-6|-|TRBV2|-
TGTGCCAACAACGGGGCGACTAATTCACCCCTCCACTTT
CANNGATNSPLHF
>TRBJ2-5|-|TRBV15|-
TGTGCCACCAGCAGACCCGACGGAGACCCCCAAGAGACCCAGTACTTC
CATSRPDGDPQETQYF
>TRBJ2-5|-|TRBV12-3/TRBV12-4|-
TGTGCCAGCAGTCAGGGGGGGAGGGAGACCCAGTACTTC
CASSQGGRETQYF
>TRBJ2-7|-|TRBV7-8|-
TGTGCCAGCAGCCCGTCCAGGGTCCCCTCGGGCTACGAGCAGTACTTC
CASSPSRVPSGYEQYF
>TRBJ2-2|-|TRBV3-1/TRBV3-2|-
TGTGCCAGCAGCCAACTCACAGGGTTCACCGGGGAGCTGTTTTTT
CASSQLTGFTGELFF
>TRBJ1-1|-|TRBV5-1|-
TGCGCCAGCAGCTTTCTCTCGAACAGGGAGAACACTGAAGCTTTCTTT
CASSFLSNRENTEAFF
>TRBJ1-2|-|TRBV12-3/TRBV12-4|-
TGTGCCAGCAGTTTCGGAGGGCACTATGGCTACACCTTC
CASSFGGHYGYTF
>TRBJ1-4|once|TRBV6-5|-
TGTGCCAGCAGGGAGACAGGATTAGGTGAAAAACTGTTTTTT
CASRETGLGEKLFF